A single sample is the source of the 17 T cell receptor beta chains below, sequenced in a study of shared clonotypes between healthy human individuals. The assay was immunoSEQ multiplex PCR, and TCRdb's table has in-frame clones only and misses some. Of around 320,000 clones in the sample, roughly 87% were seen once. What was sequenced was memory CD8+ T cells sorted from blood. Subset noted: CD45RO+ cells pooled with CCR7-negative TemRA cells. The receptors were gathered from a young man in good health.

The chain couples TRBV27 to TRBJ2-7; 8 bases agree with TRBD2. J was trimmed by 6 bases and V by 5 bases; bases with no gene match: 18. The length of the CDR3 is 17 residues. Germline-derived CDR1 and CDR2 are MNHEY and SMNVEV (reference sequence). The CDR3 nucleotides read TGTGCCAGCAGTCCAATTGGAACTCGAGGACTAGCTGCCGAGCAGTACTTC. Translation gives CASSPIGTRGLAAEQYF.

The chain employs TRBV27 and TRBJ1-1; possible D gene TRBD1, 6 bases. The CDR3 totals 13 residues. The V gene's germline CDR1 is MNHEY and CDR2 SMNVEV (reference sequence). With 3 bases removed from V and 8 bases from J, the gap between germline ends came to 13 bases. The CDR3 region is CASSFRQVFEAFF. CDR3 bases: TGTGCCAGCAGTTTCAGACAGGTATTCGAAGCTTTCTTT.

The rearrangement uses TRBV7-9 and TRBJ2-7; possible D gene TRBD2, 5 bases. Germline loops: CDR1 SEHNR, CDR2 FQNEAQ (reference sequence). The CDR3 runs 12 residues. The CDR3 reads CASGYTSYEQYF. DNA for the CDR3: TGTGCAAGCGGTTACACCAGCTACGAGCAGTACTTC. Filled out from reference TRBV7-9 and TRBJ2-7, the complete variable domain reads DTGVSQNPRHKITKRGQNVTFRCDPISEHNRLYWYRQTLGQGPEFLTYFQNEAQLEKSRLLSDRFSAERPKGSFSTLEIQRTEQGDSAMYLCASGYTSYEQYFGPGTRLTVT.

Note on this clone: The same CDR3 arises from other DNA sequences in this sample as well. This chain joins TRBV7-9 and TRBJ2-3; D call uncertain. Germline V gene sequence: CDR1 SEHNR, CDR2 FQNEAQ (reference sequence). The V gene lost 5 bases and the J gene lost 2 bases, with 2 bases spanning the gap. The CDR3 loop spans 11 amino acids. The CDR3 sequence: CASSLTDTQYF. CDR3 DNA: TGTGCCAGCAGCCTCACAGATACGCAGTATTTT.

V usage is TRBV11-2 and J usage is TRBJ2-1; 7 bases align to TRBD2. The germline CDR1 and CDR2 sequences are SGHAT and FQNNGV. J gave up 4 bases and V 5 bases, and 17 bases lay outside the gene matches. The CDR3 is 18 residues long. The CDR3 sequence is CASSASYSGTNRYNEQFF. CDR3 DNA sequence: TGTGCCAGCAGCGCCTCCTACTCCGGGACTAACAGATACAATGAGCAGTTCTTC.

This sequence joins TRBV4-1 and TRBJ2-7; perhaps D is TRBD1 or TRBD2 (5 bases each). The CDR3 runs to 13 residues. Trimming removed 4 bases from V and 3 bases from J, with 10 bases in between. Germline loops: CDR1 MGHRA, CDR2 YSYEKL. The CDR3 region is CASSPRDGYEQYF. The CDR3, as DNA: TGCGCCAGCAGCCCCCGGGACGGCTACGAGCAGTACTTC.

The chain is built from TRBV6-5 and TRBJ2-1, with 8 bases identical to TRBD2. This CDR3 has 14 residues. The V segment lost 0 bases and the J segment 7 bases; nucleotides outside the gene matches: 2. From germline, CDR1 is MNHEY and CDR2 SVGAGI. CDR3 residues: CASSYSASGNEQFF. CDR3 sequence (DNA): TGTGCCAGCAGTTACTCAGCTAGCGGGAATGAGCAGTTCTTC.

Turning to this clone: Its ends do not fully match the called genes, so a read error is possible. CDR3 loop: CASSPGQGGTYEQYF. In DNA, the CDR3 is TGTGCTAGCAGCCCGGGACAGGGGGGCACCTACGAGCAGTACTTC. This chain uses TRBV7-7 with TRBJ2-7; 11 bases align to TRBD1. The V gene's germline CDR1 is SSHAT and CDR2 FNYEAQ (reference sequence). The CDR3 runs to 15 residues.

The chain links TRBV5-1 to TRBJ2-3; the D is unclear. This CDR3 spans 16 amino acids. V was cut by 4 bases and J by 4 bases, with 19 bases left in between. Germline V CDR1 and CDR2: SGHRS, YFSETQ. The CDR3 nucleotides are TGCGCCAGCAGCCCCTCGAGCTACGAGGACGCAGATACGCAGTATTTT. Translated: CASSPSSYEDADTQYF.

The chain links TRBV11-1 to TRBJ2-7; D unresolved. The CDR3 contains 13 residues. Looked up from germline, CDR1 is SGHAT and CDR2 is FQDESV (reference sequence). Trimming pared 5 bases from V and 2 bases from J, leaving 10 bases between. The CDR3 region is CASSKGPTYEQYF. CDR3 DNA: TGTGCCAGCAGCAAAGGTCCGACCTACGAGCAGTACTTC.

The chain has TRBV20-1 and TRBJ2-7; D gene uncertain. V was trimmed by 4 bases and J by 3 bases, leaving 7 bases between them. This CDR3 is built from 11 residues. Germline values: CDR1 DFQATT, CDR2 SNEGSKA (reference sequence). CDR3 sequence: CSAIQDYEQYF. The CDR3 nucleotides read TGCAGTGCTATTCAAGACTACGAGCAGTACTTC.

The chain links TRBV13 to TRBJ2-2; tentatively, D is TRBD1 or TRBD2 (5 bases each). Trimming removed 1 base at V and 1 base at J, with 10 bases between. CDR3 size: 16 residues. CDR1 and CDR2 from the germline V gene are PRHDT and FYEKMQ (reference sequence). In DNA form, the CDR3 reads TGTGCCAGCAGCTTAGAGGGGAGCGTGAACACCGGGGAGCTGTTTTTT. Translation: CASSLEGSVNTGELFF.

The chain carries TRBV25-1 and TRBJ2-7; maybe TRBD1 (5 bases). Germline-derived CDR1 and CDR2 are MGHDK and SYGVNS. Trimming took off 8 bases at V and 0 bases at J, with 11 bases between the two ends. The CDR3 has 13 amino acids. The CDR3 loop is CASSAGPSYEQYF. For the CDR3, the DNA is TGTGCCAGCTCAGCAGGGCCCTCCTACGAGCAGTACTTC.

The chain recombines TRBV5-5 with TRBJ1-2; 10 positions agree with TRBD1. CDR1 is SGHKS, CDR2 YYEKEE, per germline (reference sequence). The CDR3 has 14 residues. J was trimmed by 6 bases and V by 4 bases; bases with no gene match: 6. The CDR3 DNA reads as TGTGCCAGCAGCCCGCGGACAGGGGGAGATGGCTACACCTTC. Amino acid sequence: CASSPRTGGDGYTF.

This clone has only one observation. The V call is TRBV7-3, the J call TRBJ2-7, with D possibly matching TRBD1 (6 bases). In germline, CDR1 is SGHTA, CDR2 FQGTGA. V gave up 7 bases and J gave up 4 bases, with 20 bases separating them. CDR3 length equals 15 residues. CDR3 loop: CASITPRGKGYEQYF. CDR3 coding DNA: TGTGCCAGCATCACTCCAAGGGGGAAAGGGTACGAGCAGTACTTC.

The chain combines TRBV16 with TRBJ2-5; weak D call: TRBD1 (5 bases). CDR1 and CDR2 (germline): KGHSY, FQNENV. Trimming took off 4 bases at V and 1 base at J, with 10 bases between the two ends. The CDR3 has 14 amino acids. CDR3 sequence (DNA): TGTGCCAGCAGCCCGCCGACAGTCCAAGAGACCCAGTACTTC. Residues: CASSPPTVQETQYF. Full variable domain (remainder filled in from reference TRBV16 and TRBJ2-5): GEEVAQTPKHLVRGEGQKAKLYCAPIKGHSYVFWYQQVLKNEFKFLISFQNENVFDETGMPKERFSAKCLPNSPCSLEIQATKLEDSAVYFCASSPPTVQETQYFGPGTRLLVL.

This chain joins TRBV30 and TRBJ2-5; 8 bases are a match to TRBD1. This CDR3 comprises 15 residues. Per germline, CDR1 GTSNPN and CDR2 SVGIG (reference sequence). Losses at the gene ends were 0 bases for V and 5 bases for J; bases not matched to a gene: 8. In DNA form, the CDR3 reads TGTGCCTGGAGTGTAGCGACAGGGGCACGGGAGACCCAGTACTTC. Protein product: CAWSVATGARETQYF.